This T cell receptor (beta chain) was profiled in a study of shared clonotypes between healthy human individuals. Regarding the study as a whole: When naive CD4 clonotypes were compared across several donors, around 4.6% were shared.

Naive CD8 cells comprised CD45RO-negative, CCR7-positively selected cells, excluding terminally differentiated effector memory CD45RA+ cells. Clones were sequenced by immunoSEQ multiplex PCR, and TCRdb holds only the in-frame ones, with some missing. The sample lists about 580,000 clones, roughly 98% occurring once. This clone was seen just once. Its cognate antigen is unknown. The CDR3 covers 15 residues. Per the germline V gene, CDR1 is SGHDN and CDR2 is FVKESK. Trimming removed 1 base at V and 7 bases at J, with 13 bases between. The sequenced sample consisted of naive CD8+ T cells sorted from blood. The TCR comes from a man under 40 in good health. The rearrangement links TRBV14 to TRBJ1-4, with D perhaps TRBD1 (6 bases). The chain's CDR3 is CASSQVGSGVEKLFF. The CDR3 bases are TGTGCCAGCAGCCAAGTGGGTTCAGGGGTTGAAAAACTGTTTTTT.